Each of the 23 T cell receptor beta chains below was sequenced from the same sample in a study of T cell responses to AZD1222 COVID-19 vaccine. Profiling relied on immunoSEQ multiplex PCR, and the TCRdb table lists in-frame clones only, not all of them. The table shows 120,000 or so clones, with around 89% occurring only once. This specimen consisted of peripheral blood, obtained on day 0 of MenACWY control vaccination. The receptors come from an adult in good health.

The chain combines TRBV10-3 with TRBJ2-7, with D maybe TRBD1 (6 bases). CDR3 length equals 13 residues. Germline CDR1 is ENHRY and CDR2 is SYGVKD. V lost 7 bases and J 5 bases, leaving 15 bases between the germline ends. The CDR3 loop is CAITRDIGDEQYF. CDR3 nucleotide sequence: TGTGCCATCACGAGGGACATAGGAGACGAGCAGTACTTC.

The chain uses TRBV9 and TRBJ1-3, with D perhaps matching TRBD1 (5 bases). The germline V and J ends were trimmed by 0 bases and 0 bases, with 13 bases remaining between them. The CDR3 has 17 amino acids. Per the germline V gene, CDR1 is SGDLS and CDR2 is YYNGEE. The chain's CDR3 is CASSVAGTESSGNTIYF. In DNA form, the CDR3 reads TGTGCCAGCAGCGTAGCCGGGACCGAGAGCTCTGGAAACACCATATATTTT.

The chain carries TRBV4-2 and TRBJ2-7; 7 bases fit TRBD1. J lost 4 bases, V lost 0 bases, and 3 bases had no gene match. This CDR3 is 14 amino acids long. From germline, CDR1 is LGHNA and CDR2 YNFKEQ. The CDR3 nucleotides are TGTGCCAGCAGCCAAGACCTGACAGGGTACGAGCAGTACTTC. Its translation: CASSQDLTGYEQYF.

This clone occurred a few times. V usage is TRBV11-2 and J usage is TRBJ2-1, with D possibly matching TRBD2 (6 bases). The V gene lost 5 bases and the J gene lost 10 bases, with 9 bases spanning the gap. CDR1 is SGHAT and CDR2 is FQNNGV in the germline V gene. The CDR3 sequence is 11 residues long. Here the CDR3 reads CASSIGLEQFF. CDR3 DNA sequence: TGTGCCAGCAGCATCGGACTAGAGCAGTTCTTC.

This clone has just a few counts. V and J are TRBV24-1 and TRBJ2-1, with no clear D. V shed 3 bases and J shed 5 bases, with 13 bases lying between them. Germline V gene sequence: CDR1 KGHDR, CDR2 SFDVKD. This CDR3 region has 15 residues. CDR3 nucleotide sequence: TGTGCCACCAGTGATAAATCGCGGACCGACAATGAGCAGTTCTTC. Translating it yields CATSDKSRTDNEQFF.

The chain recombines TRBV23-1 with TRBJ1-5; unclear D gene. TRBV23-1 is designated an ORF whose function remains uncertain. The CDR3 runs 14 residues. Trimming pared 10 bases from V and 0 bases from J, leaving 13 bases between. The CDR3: CATLLGGSNQPQHF. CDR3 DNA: TGCGCCACCCTCTTAGGCGGTAGCAATCAGCCCCAGCATTTT.

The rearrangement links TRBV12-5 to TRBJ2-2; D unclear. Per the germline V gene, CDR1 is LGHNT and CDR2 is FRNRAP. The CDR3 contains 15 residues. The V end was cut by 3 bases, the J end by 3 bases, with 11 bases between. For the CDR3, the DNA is TGTGCTAGTGGTTTTGGCCCCCCGGACACCGGGGAGCTGTTTTTT. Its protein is CASGFGPPDTGELFF. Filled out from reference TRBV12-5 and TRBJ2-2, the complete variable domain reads DARVTQTPRHKVTEMGQEVTMRCQPILGHNTVFWYRQTMMQGLELLAYFRNRAPLDDSGMPKDRFSAEMPDATLATLKIQPSEPRDSAVYFCASGFGPPDTGELFFGEGSRLTVL.

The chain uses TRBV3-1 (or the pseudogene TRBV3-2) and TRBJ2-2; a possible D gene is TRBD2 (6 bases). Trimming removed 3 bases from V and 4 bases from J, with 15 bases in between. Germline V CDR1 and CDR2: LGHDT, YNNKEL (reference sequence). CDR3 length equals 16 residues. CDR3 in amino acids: CASSHFGGNPTGELFF. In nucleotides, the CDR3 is TGTGCCAGCAGCCACTTTGGGGGGAACCCCACCGGGGAGCTGTTTTTT.

CDR3 protein: CASEGVTNYGYTF. The CDR3 DNA reads as TGTGCCAGCGAGGGAGTAACTAACTATGGCTACACCTTC. The chain uses TRBV28 and TRBJ1-2, with D hard to call. The CDR3 is 13 amino acids. The germline V gene has CDR1 MDHEN and CDR2 SYDVKM. V lost 8 bases and J lost 0, with 10 bases in between.

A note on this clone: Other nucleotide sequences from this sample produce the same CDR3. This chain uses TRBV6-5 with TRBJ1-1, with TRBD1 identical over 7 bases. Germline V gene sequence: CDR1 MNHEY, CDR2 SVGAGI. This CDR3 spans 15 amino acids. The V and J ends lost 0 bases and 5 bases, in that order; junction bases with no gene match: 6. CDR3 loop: CASSYSRQGDTEAFF. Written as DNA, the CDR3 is TGTGCCAGCAGTTACTCACGGCAGGGGGATACTGAAGCTTTCTTT.

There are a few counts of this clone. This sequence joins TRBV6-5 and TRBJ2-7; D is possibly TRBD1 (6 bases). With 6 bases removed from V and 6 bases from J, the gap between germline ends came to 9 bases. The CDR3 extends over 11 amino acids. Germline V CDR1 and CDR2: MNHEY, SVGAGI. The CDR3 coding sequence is TGTGCCAGCAGCCAGGGGAGCGAGCAGTACTTC. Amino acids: CASSQGSEQYF.

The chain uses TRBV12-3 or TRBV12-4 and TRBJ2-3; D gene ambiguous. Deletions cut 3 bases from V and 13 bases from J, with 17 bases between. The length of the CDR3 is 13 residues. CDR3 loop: CASSFELGRVKYF. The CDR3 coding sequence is TGTGCCAGCAGTTTTGAACTTGGCCGGGTTAAGTATTTT.

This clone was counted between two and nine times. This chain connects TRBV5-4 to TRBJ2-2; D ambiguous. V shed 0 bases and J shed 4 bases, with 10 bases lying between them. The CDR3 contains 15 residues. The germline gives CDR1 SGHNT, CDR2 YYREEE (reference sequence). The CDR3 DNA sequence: TGTGCCAGCAGCTTGGGGTCATCGAGCACCGGGGAGCTGTTTTTT. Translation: CASSLGSSSTGELFF.

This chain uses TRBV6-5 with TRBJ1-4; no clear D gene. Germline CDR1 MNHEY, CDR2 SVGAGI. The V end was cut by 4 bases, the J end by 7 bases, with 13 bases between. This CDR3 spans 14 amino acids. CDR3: CASSSGIGSEKLFF. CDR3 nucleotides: TGTGCCAGCAGTTCCGGGATTGGCAGTGAAAAACTGTTTTTT.

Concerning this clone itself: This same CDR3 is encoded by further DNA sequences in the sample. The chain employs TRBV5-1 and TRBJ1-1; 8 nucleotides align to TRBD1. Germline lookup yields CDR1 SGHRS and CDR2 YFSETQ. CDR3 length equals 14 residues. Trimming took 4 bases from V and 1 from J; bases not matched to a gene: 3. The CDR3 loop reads CASSPGTGNTEAFF. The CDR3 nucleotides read TGCGCCAGCAGCCCGGGGACAGGGAACACTGAAGCTTTCTTT.

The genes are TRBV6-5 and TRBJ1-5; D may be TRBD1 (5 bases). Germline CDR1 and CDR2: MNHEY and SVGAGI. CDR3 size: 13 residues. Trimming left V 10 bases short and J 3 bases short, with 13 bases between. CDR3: CATTQGINQPQHF. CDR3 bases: TGTGCCACCACGCAGGGCATCAATCAGCCCCAGCATTTT.

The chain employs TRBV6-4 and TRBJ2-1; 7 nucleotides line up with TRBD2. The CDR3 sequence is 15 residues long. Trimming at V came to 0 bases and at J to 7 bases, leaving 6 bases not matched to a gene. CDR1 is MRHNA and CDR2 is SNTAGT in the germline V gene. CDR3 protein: CASSDSWEGRNEQFF. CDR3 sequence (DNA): TGTGCCAGCAGTGACTCGTGGGAGGGCCGTAATGAGCAGTTCTTC.

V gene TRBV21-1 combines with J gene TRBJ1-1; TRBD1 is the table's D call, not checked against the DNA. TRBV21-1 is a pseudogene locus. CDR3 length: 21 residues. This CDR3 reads CASGPDRGQGKVSPQNTEAFF. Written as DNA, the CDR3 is TGTGCCAGCGGCCCAGATCGGGGACAGGGGAAAGTTTCCCCTCAGAACACTGAAGCTTTCTTT.

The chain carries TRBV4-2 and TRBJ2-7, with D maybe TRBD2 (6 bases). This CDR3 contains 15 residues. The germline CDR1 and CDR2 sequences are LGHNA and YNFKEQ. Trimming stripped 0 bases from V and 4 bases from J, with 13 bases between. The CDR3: CASSQDIGTPYEQYF. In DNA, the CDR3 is TGTGCCAGCAGCCAAGATATCGGGACTCCTTACGAGCAGTACTTC.

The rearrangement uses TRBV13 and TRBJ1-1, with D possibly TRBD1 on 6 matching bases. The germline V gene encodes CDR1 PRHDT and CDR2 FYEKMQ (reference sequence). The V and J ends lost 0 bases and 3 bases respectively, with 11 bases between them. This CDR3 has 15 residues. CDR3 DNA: TGTGCCAGCAGCTTAGGCCTGGGGGGGCACACTGAAGCTTTCTTT. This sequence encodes CASSLGLGGHTEAFF. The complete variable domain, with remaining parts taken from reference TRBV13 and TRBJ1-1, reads AAGVIQSPRHLIKEKRETATLKCYPIPRHDTVYWYQQGPGQDPQFLISFYEKMQSDKGSIPDRFSAQQFSDYHSELNMSSLELGDSALYFCASSLGLGGHTEAFFGQGTRLTVV.

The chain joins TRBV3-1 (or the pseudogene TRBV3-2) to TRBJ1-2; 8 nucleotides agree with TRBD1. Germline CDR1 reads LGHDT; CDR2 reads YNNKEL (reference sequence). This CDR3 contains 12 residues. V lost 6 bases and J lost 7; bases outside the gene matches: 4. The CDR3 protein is CASRLTGGGYTF. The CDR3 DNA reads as TGTGCCAGCAGACTCACAGGGGGTGGCTACACCTTC.

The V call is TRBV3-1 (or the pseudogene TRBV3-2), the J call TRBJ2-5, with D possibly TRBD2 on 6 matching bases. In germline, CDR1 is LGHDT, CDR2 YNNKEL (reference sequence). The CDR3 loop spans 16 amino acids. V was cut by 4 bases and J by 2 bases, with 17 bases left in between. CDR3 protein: CASSPYPRTKQETQYF. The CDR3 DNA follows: TGTGCCAGCAGCCCATACCCGAGGACTAAACAAGAGACCCAGTACTTC.

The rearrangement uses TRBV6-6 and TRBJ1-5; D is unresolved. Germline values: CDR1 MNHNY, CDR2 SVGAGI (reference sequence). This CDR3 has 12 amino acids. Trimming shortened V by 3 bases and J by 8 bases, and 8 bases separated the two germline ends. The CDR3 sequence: CASSYDWKPQHF. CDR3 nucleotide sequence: TGTGCCAGCAGTTATGATTGGAAGCCCCAGCATTTT.